Included here is one TCR beta chain sequence, with context. The antigen remains unidentified. Assay: immunoSEQ multiplex PCR; the TCRdb copy retains only in-frame clones and omits some. The data show some 130,000 clones, 85% to 95% seen once. Second doses were pooled across both intervals (about 4 or about 12 weeks). The CDR3 extends over 16 amino acids. V gave up 2 bases and J gave up 2 bases; unmatched junction bases: 6. Germline assignment: CDR1 KGHSH and CDR2 LQKENI. This sample was included in a study of T cell responses to AZD1222 COVID-19 vaccine. Study-wide results and caveats: The reported proportion of spike-specific TCRs targeting unmutated variant regions was nearly half.

The sequence was obtained from an adult who received the AZD1222 COVID-19 vaccine. Sequencing was performed on peripheral blood, taken 28 days after the second AZD1222 dose. The chain joins TRBV18 to TRBJ2-3; TRBD2 matches 8 bases. The CDR3 loop reads CASSPSGGGSTDTQYF. CDR3 sequence (DNA): TGTGCCAGCTCACCAAGCGGGGGCGGCTCCACAGATACGCAGTATTTT.